Below, 26 T cell receptor beta chains from the same sample are listed, as sequenced in a study of T cell repertoires in cytomegalovirus infection. One entry per CDR3 protein results from TCRdb running MiXCR on the reads. The data show some 150,000 distinct CDR3 sequences, roughly 6.5% seen once. Sequencing was carried out using PBMCs. The receptors were sampled from a human donor in good health (CMV status not recorded). Some clones in this sample may be carry-over from other donors' samples.

This clonotype was observed a handful of times. The chain links TRBV18 to TRBJ2-1; D remains ambiguous. The length of the CDR3 is 13 residues. V lost 3 bases and J 9 bases, leaving 12 bases between the germline ends. Per germline, CDR1 KGHSH and CDR2 LQKENI. Written as DNA, the CDR3 is TGTGCCAGCTCACCGTCAAGAGACACTGAGCAGTTCTTC. Encoded protein: CASSPSRDTEQFF.

This clonotype was picked up many times. The chain employs TRBV24-1 and TRBJ2-2; 9 bases fit TRBD1. Germline assignment: CDR1 KGHDR and CDR2 SFDVKD. This CDR3 is 16 amino acids long. V lost 3 bases to trimming and J lost 1 base; unmatched junction nucleotides: 2. The DNA of the CDR3 is TGTGCCACCAGTGATACGGGACAGGGGAACACCGGGGAGCTGTTTTTT. Translated: CATSDTGQGNTGELFF.

The J gene is TRBJ1-5, the V gene TRBV18; D is undetermined. The V and J ends lost 3 bases and 7 bases respectively, with 16 bases between them. CDR3 length: 15 residues. Germline V CDR1 and CDR2: KGHSH, LQKENI. Here the CDR3 reads CASSPGMSSQQPQHF. The CDR3 nucleotides are TGTGCCAGCTCACCCGGGATGTCTTCCCAACAGCCCCAGCATTTT.

This clonotype was picked up a small number of times. This chain uses TRBV2 with TRBJ2-7, with D uncertain. V lost 7 bases, J lost 0 bases, and 13 bases lay in between. CDR1 SNHLY and CDR2 FYNNEI come from the germline V gene. The CDR3 spans 14 residues. CDR3 in amino acids: CASIGRKSSYEQYF. Written as DNA, the CDR3 is TGTGCCAGCATCGGGCGGAAGAGCTCCTACGAGCAGTACTTC.

The J gene is TRBJ2-5, the V gene TRBV6-2 or TRBV6-3; D call uncertain. The V and J ends lost 5 bases and 4 bases respectively, with 14 bases between them. Germline-derived CDR1 and CDR2 are MNHEY and SVGEGT. There are 14 residues in the CDR3. The CDR3 nucleotides read TGTGCCAGCAGTCGACGGATTGTCCGAGAGACCCAGTACTTC. This encodes CASSRRIVRETQYF.

This clonotype was recorded many times. Here the CDR3 reads CSARGGVYEQYF. CDR3 DNA sequence: TGCAGTGCTAGAGGAGGGGTCTACGAGCAGTACTTC. The chain links TRBV20-1 to TRBJ2-7; D possibly uses TRBD1 or TRBD2 (5 bases each). Looked up from germline, CDR1 is DFQATT and CDR2 is SNEGSKA (reference sequence). Trimming pared 1 base from V and 3 bases from J, leaving 7 bases between. The CDR3 totals 12 residues.

In DNA, the CDR3 is TGCAGTGCTTTTCGGGGGGGCGCTTACACCTTC. Protein: CSAFRGGAYTF. This chain uses TRBV20-1 with TRBJ1-2, with D perhaps matching TRBD1 (6 bases). Trimming took 5 bases from V and 11 from J, leaving 15 bases between them. This CDR3 comprises 11 residues. The V gene's germline CDR1 is DFQATT and CDR2 SNEGSKA (reference sequence).

There are many counts of this clonotype. The chain combines TRBV11-1 with TRBJ2-5; D is perhaps TRBD1 or TRBD2 (5 bases each). Germline assignment: CDR1 SGHAT and CDR2 FQDESV (reference sequence). The length of the CDR3 is 16 residues. Deletions cut 4 bases from V and 4 bases from J, with 19 bases between. CDR3 nucleotide sequence: TGTGCCAGCAGCTCACGCCCCGGGACCGCGCGAGAGACCCAGTACTTC. Its protein is CASSSRPGTARETQYF.

This clonotype was picked up a small number of times. The V call is TRBV7-4, the J call TRBJ2-1, with D possibly matching TRBD2 (5 bases). CDR3 length: 16 residues. Germline CDR1 is SGHVT and CDR2 is SQSDAQ. Trimming took off 2 bases at V and 0 bases at J, with 11 bases between the two ends. The CDR3 DNA reads as TGTGCCAGCAGCTTAAAGGCGGGTTACTCCTACAATGAGCAGTTCTTC. It codes for CASSLKAGYSYNEQFF.

This chain links TRBV10-3 with TRBJ1-3; D unresolved. This CDR3 has 16 amino acids. Deletions cut 5 bases from V and 4 bases from J, with 18 bases between. CDR1 ENHRY and CDR2 SYGVKD come from the germline V gene. The CDR3 protein is CAISKDTGSAGNTIYF. As DNA, the CDR3 is TGTGCCATCAGTAAGGATACGGGATCGGCGGGAAACACCATATATTTT.

This clonotype was seen many times. The gene calls are TRBV7-2 and TRBJ1-1; TRBD1 matches at 7 bases. The CDR3 runs 17 residues. Germline trimming cut 7 bases from V and 6 bases from J; bases unmatched to any gene: 20. Germline V CDR1 and CDR2: SGHTA, FQGNSA. CDR3: CASTPGGQRLPIAEAFF. The CDR3 region has the DNA TGTGCCAGCACTCCGGGGGGACAGAGATTACCTATTGCTGAAGCTTTCTTT.

The table lists this clonotype with many counts. The V and J genes are TRBV20-1 and TRBJ1-2; D gene unclear. Trimming shortened V by 0 bases and J by 5 bases, and 13 bases separated the two germline ends. Germline V gene data show CDR1 as DFQATT and CDR2 as SNEGSKA (reference sequence). The CDR3 extends over 14 amino acids. In nucleotides, the CDR3 is TGCAGTGCTAGAGAGTCGGGGTCGCCTTATGGCTACACCTTC. Translated: CSARESGSPYGYTF.

This clonotype was detected many times. V is TRBV4-2 and J is TRBJ2-1; no clear D. Trimming removed 2 bases from V and 8 bases from J, with 7 bases in between. This CDR3 spans 12 amino acids. CDR1 and CDR2 from the germline V gene are LGHNA and YNFKEQ. CDR3 sequence reads: CASSQRHYEQFF. The DNA for the CDR3 is TGTGCCAGCAGCCAAAGACATTATGAGCAGTTCTTC.

This clonotype was counted ten times or more. This sequence joins TRBV7-2 and TRBJ2-5; D is uncertain. CDR1 SGHTA and CDR2 FQGNSA come from the germline V gene. This CDR3 spans 13 amino acids. The V gene lost 3 bases and the J gene lost 5 bases, with 10 bases spanning the gap. This CDR3 is CASSFSEIETQYF. For the CDR3, the DNA is TGTGCCAGCAGCTTTTCTGAAATCGAGACCCAGTACTTC.

This clonotype was detected many times. The rearrangement links TRBV29-1 to TRBJ1-1; D gene unclear. The CDR3 length is 13 residues. Germline CDR1 and CDR2: SQVTM and ANQGSEA. V lost 6 bases and J lost 7, with 18 bases in between. CDR3 nucleotides: TGCAGCGTCGCCCTAGCGGCTTTTGGTGAAGCTTTCTTT. This encodes CSVALAAFGEAFF.

This clonotype came up many times. The chain joins TRBV7-9 to TRBJ1-1; no definite D call. The V and J ends lost 5 bases and 4 bases respectively, with 14 bases between them. The CDR3 is 14 residues long. Germline V lookup: CDR1 SEHNR, CDR2 FQNEAQ (reference sequence). CDR3 amino acids: CASSPSSVTTEAFF. The CDR3 nucleotides read TGTGCCAGCAGCCCCAGTAGTGTTACCACTGAAGCTTTCTTT.

This clonotype was picked up a small number of times. The rearrangement links TRBV30 to TRBJ2-3; unclear D gene. In germline, CDR1 is GTSNPN, CDR2 SVGIG (reference sequence). The CDR3 is made up of 8 amino acids. In DNA, the CDR3 is TGTCCCCGGCATACGCAGTATTTT. Amino acid sequence: CPRHTQYF.

This clonotype appeared once. This sequence joins TRBV10-3 and TRBJ1-1; 7 positions agree with TRBD1. V was clipped by 6 bases and J by 1 base; unmatched bases: 8. The CDR3 has 15 amino acids. The germline V gene encodes CDR1 ENHRY and CDR2 SYGVKD. The CDR3 coding sequence is TGTGCCATCAGCCCCCGTACAGGGGCGAACACTGAAGCTTTCTTT. Its translation: CAISPRTGANTEAFF.

This chain connects TRBV30 to TRBJ1-1; D is possibly TRBD1 (5 bases). The V gene lost 4 bases and the J gene lost 3 bases, with 15 bases spanning the gap. CDR3 length: 14 amino acids. Germline V gene data show CDR1 as GTSNPN and CDR2 as SVGIG (reference sequence). The CDR3 bases are TGTGCCTGGACCCCGGGACTCCGAGACACTGAAGCTTTCTTT. Its translation is CAWTPGLRDTEAFF.

Notes on this clonotype: A read error may be the cause here, since a much bigger clone is one base away. The rearrangement uses TRBV7-9 and TRBJ2-1; perhaps D is TRBD1 or TRBD2 (6 bases each). Looked up from germline, CDR1 is SEHNR and CDR2 is FQNEAQ (reference sequence). This CDR3 is 15 amino acids long. The ends were cut back, 2 bases at V and 9 bases at J, with 17 bases in the middle. In DNA form, the CDR3 reads TGTGCCAGCAGCTTATCCTGGGGGGCCTGGACTGAGCAGTTCTTC. This sequence encodes CASSLSWGAWTEQFF. Looking up the rest from reference TRBV7-9 and TRBJ2-1 gives the full variable domain: DTGVSQNPRHKITKRGQNVTFRCDPISEHNRLYWYRQTLGQGPEFLTYFQNEAQLEKSRLLSDRFSAERPKGSFSTLEIQRTEQGDSAMYLCASSLSWGAWTEQFFGPGTRLTVL.

This clonotype was observed a few times. The V and J genes are TRBV5-4 and TRBJ1-2; TRBD1 matches at 7 bases. CDR3 length equals 14 residues. CDR1 and CDR2 from the germline V gene are SGHNT and YYREEE (reference sequence). V dropped 5 bases and J dropped 9; count of bases not matched to a gene: 13. The CDR3 region is CASRRETGAMSYTF. CDR3 nucleotide sequence: TGTGCCAGCAGACGAGAAACAGGGGCGATGAGCTACACCTTC.

The chain employs TRBV20-1 and TRBJ1-2; D call uncertain. V was clipped by 5 bases and J by 2 bases, with 12 bases between them. The CDR3 loop spans 13 amino acids. The germline gives CDR1 DFQATT, CDR2 SNEGSKA (reference sequence). This CDR3 is CSAGESGNYGYTF. CDR3 in DNA: TGCAGTGCTGGGGAGTCGGGCAACTATGGCTACACCTTC.

This clonotype was counted many times. The chain carries TRBV7-2 and TRBJ1-3; 8 bases map to TRBD1. The ends lost 5 bases at V and 1 base at J; junction bases unmatched: 19. The CDR3 spans 20 residues. The germline gives CDR1 SGHTA, CDR2 FQGNSA. Here the CDR3 reads CASSEKGPGQVLGSGNTIYF. CDR3 nucleotides: TGTGCCAGCAGCGAGAAGGGGCCGGGACAGGTCCTAGGATCTGGAAACACCATATATTTT.

This clonotype was counted only a few times. V usage is TRBV19 and J usage is TRBJ2-7; possibly TRBD1 for D (6 bases). This CDR3 comprises 15 residues. Trimming stripped 10 bases from V and 6 bases from J, with 25 bases between. Looked up from germline, CDR1 is LNHDA and CDR2 is SQIVND (reference sequence). Here the CDR3 reads CATTPVGGPSGEQYF. The CDR3 DNA sequence: TGTGCCACCACCCCGGTTGGGGGCCCCTCCGGCGAGCAGTACTTC. The complete variable domain, with remaining parts taken from reference TRBV19 and TRBJ2-7, reads DGGITQSPKYLFRKEGQNVTLSCEQNLNHDAMYWYRQDPGQGLRLIYYSQIVNDFQKGDIAEGYSVSREKKESFPLTVTSAQKNPTAFYLCATTPVGGPSGEQYFGPGTRLTVT.

A few counts support this clonotype. The chain recombines TRBV6-5 with TRBJ1-1; no clear D. V lost 7 bases, J lost 4 bases, and 16 bases lay in between. CDR3 length equals 14 residues. Germline V gene lookup returns CDR1 MNHEY and CDR2 SVGAGI. The chain's CDR3 is CASNKRVSGTEAFF. The CDR3 DNA is TGTGCCAGCAATAAAAGGGTCTCCGGCACTGAAGCTTTCTTT.

This chain connects TRBV10-3 to TRBJ2-1, with a tentative D call TRBD1 (5 bases). CDR3 size: 11 residues. Trimming stripped 3 bases from V and 12 bases from J, with 9 bases between. The germline gives CDR1 ENHRY, CDR2 SYGVKD. The CDR3 DNA follows: TGTGCCATCAGTGACCGACAGTCGCAGTTCTTC. Translated, it gives CAISDRQSQFF.